One sample yielded the 26 T cell receptor beta chains listed below, sequenced in a study of cytomegalovirus exposure and HLA in healthy donors. In the PCR, 60 Vbeta and 13 Jbeta primers were used. TCRdb keeps only in-frame clones here, not all; method: immunoSEQ multiplex PCR. The sample records some 90,000 clones, around 81% being singletons. Sequenced material: PBMCs. Receptors originate from a man younger than 40 in good health and CMV-seronegative.

In the case of this clone: Other DNA sequences in this sample translate to the same CDR3. The J gene is TRBJ2-1, the V gene TRBV5-1; 7 bases are shared with TRBD1. The CDR3 is 13 residues long. V shed 4 bases and J 4 bases; nucleotides not matched to a gene: 2. Germline loops: CDR1 SGHRS, CDR2 YFSETQ. CDR3: CASSATGYNEQFF. The CDR3 coding sequence is TGCGCCAGCAGCGCGACAGGGTACAATGAGCAGTTCTTC.

In the case of this clone: The sample has other DNA sequences that encode this CDR3 too. The rearrangement uses TRBV11-2 and TRBJ2-3; tentatively, D is TRBD1 (6 bases). Germline CDR1 and CDR2: SGHAT and FQNNGV. V was cut by 1 base and J by 4 bases, with 6 bases left in between. The CDR3 sequence is 13 residues long. In DNA, the CDR3 is TGTGCCAGCAGCTTAGCAGGGGCAGATACGCAGTATTTT. Translating it yields CASSLAGADTQYF.

J is TRBJ1-4 and V is TRBV5-1, with 8 positions matching TRBD1. Germline V gene sequence: CDR1 SGHRS, CDR2 YFSETQ. After removal of 5 bases from V and 11 bases from J, the junction contained 2 bases not matched to a gene. The CDR3 totals 11 residues. CDR3 protein: CASRDREKLFF. The CDR3 region has the DNA TGCGCCAGCAGGGACAGGGAGAAACTGTTTTTT.

This chain links TRBV5-5 with TRBJ1-2; 8 nucleotides align to TRBD1. The CDR3 length is 14 residues. The V and J ends lost 4 bases and 8 bases, in that order; junction bases with no gene match: 10. The germline V gene has CDR1 SGHKS and CDR2 YYEKEE (reference sequence). CDR3 in amino acids: CASSASGGAGGYTF. CDR3 in DNA: TGTGCCAGCAGCGCGTCAGGGGGCGCAGGGGGCTACACCTTC.

V is TRBV5-1 and J is TRBJ1-1; a possible D gene is TRBD1 (5 bases). The germline gives CDR1 SGHRS, CDR2 YFSETQ. The ends were cut back, 7 bases at V and 4 bases at J, with 17 bases in the middle. CDR3 length equals 14 residues. The DNA of the CDR3 is TGCGCCAGCTCTCTGGCGGGGGTCGGCACTGAAGCTTTCTTT. Residues: CASSLAGVGTEAFF.

The chain has TRBV5-1 and TRBJ2-4; 9 bases align to TRBD2. Germline V gives CDR1 SGHRS, CDR2 YFSETQ. With V trimmed by 4 bases and J by 7 bases, 9 bases remained unmatched. The CDR3 covers 15 residues. CDR3 sequence reads: CASSPSAGGGNIQYF. The DNA of the CDR3 is TGCGCCAGCAGCCCCTCAGCGGGGGGAGGGAACATTCAGTACTTC.

This clone has a single count. The chain couples TRBV7-2 to TRBJ2-4; 10 bases align to TRBD2. The CDR3 runs 16 residues. J gave up 0 bases and V 5 bases, and 4 bases lay outside the gene matches. Per germline, CDR1 SGHTA and CDR2 FQGNSA. The CDR3 coding sequence is TGTGCCAGCAGCCCACTAGCGGGGACAGCCAAAAACATTCAGTACTTC. It codes for CASSPLAGTAKNIQYF.

This clone was picked up a small number of times. The gene calls are TRBV7-6 and TRBJ1-1, with D unresolved. The CDR3 is 13 residues long. The V gene lost 0 bases and the J gene lost 1 base, with 3 bases spanning the gap. CDR1 SGHVS and CDR2 FNYEAQ come from the germline V gene. CDR3 residues: CASSLAKNTEAFF. The CDR3, as DNA: TGTGCCAGCAGCTTAGCCAAGAACACTGAAGCTTTCTTT.

This clone has only a few counts. CDR3 nucleotide sequence: TGTGCCAGCAGTTACTCCAGGGTGGCGGGCAATCAGCCCCAGCATTTT. Protein sequence: CASSYSRVAGNQPQHF. This chain links TRBV6-5 with TRBJ1-5; D might be TRBD1 (5 bases). Per the germline V gene, CDR1 is MNHEY and CDR2 is SVGAGI. The CDR3 is 16 residues long. The V gene lost 0 bases and the J gene lost 2 bases, with 11 bases spanning the gap.

The chain couples TRBV21-1 to TRBJ1-4; the table's D call, TRBD1, was not checked against the DNA. TRBV21-1 is tagged as a pseudogene. The CDR3 has 16 residues. The CDR3 nucleotides are TGTGCCAGCCATGACAGGAGAGCACCAACTAATGAAAAACTGTTTTTT. Its protein product is CASHDRRAPTNEKLFF.

The chain joins TRBV7-9 to TRBJ2-1; D is unresolved. Germline values: CDR1 SEHNR, CDR2 FQNEAQ (reference sequence). The germline V and J ends were trimmed by 1 base and 4 bases, with 11 bases remaining between them. The CDR3 is made up of 15 amino acids. The CDR3 DNA reads as TGTGCCAGCAGCTTAGTAACGGGTGGGTACAATGAGCAGTTCTTC. Translating gives CASSLVTGGYNEQFF.

The CDR3 spells CSVASLDRGTYEQYF. The CDR3 bases are TGCAGCGTCGCCAGTCTGGACAGGGGCACCTACGAGCAGTACTTC. The chain combines TRBV29-1 with TRBJ2-7; TRBD1 matches at 9 bases. The CDR3 covers 15 residues. The J segment lost 2 bases and the V segment lost 6 bases, leaving 11 bases of the junction unmatched. CDR1 and CDR2 from the germline V gene are SQVTM and ANQGSEA.

The chain recombines TRBV20-1 with TRBJ1-2; no reliable D call. CDR1 DFQATT and CDR2 SNEGSKA come from the germline V gene (reference sequence). CDR3 length: 10 amino acids. V was pared by 5 bases and J by 7 bases, with 8 bases between. The CDR3 spells CSAFSTGYTF. The CDR3 nucleotides are TGCAGTGCTTTCTCTACTGGCTACACCTTC.

V and J are TRBV11-2 and TRBJ1-4; 8 positions agree with TRBD1. J gave up 5 bases and V 5 bases, and 10 bases lay outside the gene matches. Germline CDR1 and CDR2: SGHAT and FQNNGV. This CDR3 has 16 residues. In DNA, the CDR3 is TGTGCCAGCAGCCCTTCAAAGACAGGGGCGAATGAAAAACTGTTTTTT. Its protein product is CASSPSKTGANEKLFF.

This sequence joins TRBV7-9 and TRBJ2-5; TRBD1 aligns across 7 bases. The germline V gene encodes CDR1 SEHNR and CDR2 FQNEAQ (reference sequence). This CDR3 spans 17 amino acids. The V gene end was trimmed by 5 bases and the J gene end by 3 bases; junction bases not matched to a gene: 15. Here the CDR3 DNA reads TGTGCCAGCAGCGCTTTACCGGGACAGCAGAGAGAAGAGACCCAGTACTTC. Protein: CASSALPGQQREETQYF.

The chain has TRBV5-4 and TRBJ2-1, with D perhaps matching TRBD1 (5 bases). Trimming took 1 base from V and 6 from J, leaving 11 bases between them. The CDR3 spans 14 residues. The germline CDR1 and CDR2 sequences are SGHNT and YYREEE (reference sequence). CDR3 in DNA: TGTGCCAGCAGCTTGTCTGAAGGGGTCAATGAGCAGTTCTTC. Translated, it gives CASSLSEGVNEQFF.

The chain recombines TRBV15 with TRBJ1-2; D unclear. From germline, CDR1 is LNHNV and CDR2 YYDKDF (reference sequence). V lost 8 bases, J lost 8 bases, and 12 bases lay in between. This CDR3 has 11 amino acids. In DNA, the CDR3 is TGTGCCACCCGCGCGTTGAGCGGCTACACCTTC. This codes for CATRALSGYTF.

The gene calls are TRBV5-1 and TRBJ1-2; D gene ambiguous. The CDR3 sequence is 16 residues long. In germline, CDR1 is SGHRS, CDR2 YFSETQ. With 0 bases removed from V and 8 bases from J, the gap between germline ends came to 20 bases. The CDR3 loop is CASSLGSAASVGGYTF. For the CDR3, the DNA is TGCGCCAGCAGCTTGGGTAGCGCAGCCTCCGTGGGGGGCTACACCTTC.

V is TRBV4-2 and J is TRBJ2-2; 7 nucleotides line up with TRBD2. CDR1 is LGHNA and CDR2 is YNFKEQ in the germline V gene. V lost 0 bases, J lost 4 bases, and 8 bases stayed unmatched. The CDR3 covers 17 residues. CDR3 sequence: CASSQDLLATPTGELFF. The CDR3 DNA sequence: TGTGCCAGCAGCCAAGATCTACTAGCGACTCCCACCGGGGAGCTGTTTTTT.

CDR3 nucleotide sequence: TGTGCCAGCAGCTCCAAGGGACTAGCGGGGGCAGCGAATACGCAGTATTTT. This gives the protein CASSSKGLAGAANTQYF. The V and J genes are TRBV7-9 and TRBJ2-3; 14 bases fit TRBD2. The V and J ends lost 4 bases and 7 bases, in that order; junction bases with no gene match: 10. The CDR3 covers 17 residues. Per the germline V gene, CDR1 is SEHNR and CDR2 is FQNEAQ (reference sequence).

V gene TRBV12-5 combines with J gene TRBJ2-1, with 7 bases identical to TRBD1. The V segment lost 1 base and the J segment 7 bases; nucleotides outside the gene matches: 4. The CDR3 is made up of 14 amino acids. The germline V gene encodes CDR1 LGHNT and CDR2 FRNRAP. CDR3 sequence reads: CASGLETGWNEQFF. The DNA for the CDR3 is TGTGCTAGTGGTTTGGAGACAGGGTGGAATGAGCAGTTCTTC.

The chain carries TRBV19 and TRBJ1-1; TRBD1 matches 7 bases. The CDR3 length is 16 residues. The trim removed 3 bases at V and 0 bases at J, leaving 7 bases unmatched. CDR1 is LNHDA, CDR2 SQIVND, per germline (reference sequence). CDR3 amino acids: CASSIGQVSMNTEAFF. CDR3 bases: TGTGCCAGTAGTATTGGACAGGTGAGCATGAACACTGAAGCTTTCTTT.

This clone was observed a single time. V is TRBV29-1 and J is TRBJ2-2; TRBD1 agrees at 10 bases. The CDR3 spans 13 residues. Germline CDR1 is SQVTM and CDR2 is ANQGSEA. V dropped 7 bases and J dropped 6; count of bases not matched to a gene: 5. The CDR3 protein is CSAGQGSAGELFF. CDR3 nucleotide sequence: TGCAGCGCGGGACAGGGGTCCGCCGGGGAGCTGTTTTTT.

This sequence joins TRBV27 and TRBJ2-1, with D perhaps TRBD2 (6 bases). Germline loops: CDR1 MNHEY, CDR2 SMNVEV (reference sequence). V was trimmed by 8 bases and J by 4 bases, leaving 15 bases between them. The CDR3 totals 14 residues. CDR3 in amino acids: CASALGGSYNEQFF. CDR3 DNA: TGTGCCAGCGCCTTAGGAGGGAGTTACAATGAGCAGTTCTTC.

The chain links TRBV19 to TRBJ2-2; possibly TRBD2 for D (5 bases). The CDR3 extends over 15 amino acids. CDR1 LNHDA and CDR2 SQIVND come from the germline V gene (reference sequence). V was trimmed by 1 base and J by 7 bases, leaving 13 bases between them. The CDR3 DNA reads as TGTGCCAGTAGTATAGTTCCGGGGTACGGCGGGGAGCTGTTTTTT. Its translation is CASSIVPGYGGELFF.

The chain has TRBV5-1 and TRBJ2-5; D might be TRBD1 (5 bases). There are 14 residues in the CDR3. Trimming removed 0 bases from V and 3 bases from J, with 9 bases in between. The germline V gene has CDR1 SGHRS and CDR2 YFSETQ. The CDR3 DNA reads TGCGCCAGCAGCTTGGGAAGGGGTGAAGAGACCCAGTACTTC. It yields the protein CASSLGRGEETQYF.